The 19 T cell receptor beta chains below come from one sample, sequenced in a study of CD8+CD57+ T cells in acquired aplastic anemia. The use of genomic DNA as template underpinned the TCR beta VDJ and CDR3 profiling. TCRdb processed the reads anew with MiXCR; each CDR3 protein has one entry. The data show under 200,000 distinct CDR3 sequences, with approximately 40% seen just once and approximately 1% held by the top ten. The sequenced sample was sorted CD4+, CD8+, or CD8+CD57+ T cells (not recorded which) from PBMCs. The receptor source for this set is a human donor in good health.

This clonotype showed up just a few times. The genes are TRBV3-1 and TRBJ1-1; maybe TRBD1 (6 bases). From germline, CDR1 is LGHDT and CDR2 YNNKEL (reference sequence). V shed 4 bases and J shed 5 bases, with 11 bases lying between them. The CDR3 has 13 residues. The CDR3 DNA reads TGTGCCAGCAGCCCAATACAGGGTACTGAAGCTTTCTTT. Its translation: CASSPIQGTEAFF. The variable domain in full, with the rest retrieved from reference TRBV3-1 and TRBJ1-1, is DTAVSQTPKYLVTQMGNDKSIKCEQNLGHDTMYWYKQDSKKFLKIMFSYNNKELIINETVPNRFSPKSPDKAHLNLHINSLELGDSAVYFCASSPIQGTEAFFGQGTRLTVV.

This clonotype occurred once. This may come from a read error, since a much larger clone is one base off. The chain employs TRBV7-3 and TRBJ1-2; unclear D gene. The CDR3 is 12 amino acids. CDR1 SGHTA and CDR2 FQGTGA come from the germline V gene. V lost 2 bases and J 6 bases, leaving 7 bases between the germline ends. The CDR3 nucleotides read TGTGCCAGCAGCTTAGACAAGGATGGCTACACCTTC. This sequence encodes CASSLDKDGYTF.

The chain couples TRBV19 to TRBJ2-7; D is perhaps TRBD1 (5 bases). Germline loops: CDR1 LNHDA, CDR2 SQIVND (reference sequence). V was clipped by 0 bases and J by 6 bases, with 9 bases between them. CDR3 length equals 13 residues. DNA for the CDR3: TGTGCCAGTAGTATAGATAAGGGGCGCGAGCAGTACTTC. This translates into CASSIDKGREQYF.

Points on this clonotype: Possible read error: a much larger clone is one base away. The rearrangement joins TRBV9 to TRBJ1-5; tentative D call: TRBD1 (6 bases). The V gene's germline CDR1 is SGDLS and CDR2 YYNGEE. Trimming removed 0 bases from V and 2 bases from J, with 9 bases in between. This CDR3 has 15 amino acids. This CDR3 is CASSVADSGNQPQHF. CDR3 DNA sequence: TGTGCCAGCAGCGTAGCGGACAGTGGCAATCAGCCCCAGCATTTT.

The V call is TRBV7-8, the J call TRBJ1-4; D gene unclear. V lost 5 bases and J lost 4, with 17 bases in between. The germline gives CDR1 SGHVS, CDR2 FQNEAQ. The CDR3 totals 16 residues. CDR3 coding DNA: TGTGCCAGCAGCCCCCGAAGGGCCAGAAGTAATGAAAAACTGTTTTTT. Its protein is CASSPRRARSNEKLFF. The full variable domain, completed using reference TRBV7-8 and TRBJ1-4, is GAGVSQSPRYKVAKRGQDVALRCDPISGHVSLFWYQQALGQGPEFLTYFQNEAQLDKSGLPSDRFFAERPEGSVSTLKIQRTQQEDSAVYLCASSPRRARSNEKLFFGSGTQLSVL.

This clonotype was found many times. The CDR3 DNA reads as TGCAGCGTAAAACCCGGGGACGGATATGGCTACACCTTC. Encoded protein: CSVKPGDGYGYTF. The chain couples TRBV29-1 to TRBJ1-2, with a possible D match to TRBD1 (5 bases). Trimming pared 6 bases from V and 5 bases from J, leaving 16 bases between. The CDR3 sequence is 13 residues long. The V gene's germline CDR1 is SQVTM and CDR2 ANQGSEA.

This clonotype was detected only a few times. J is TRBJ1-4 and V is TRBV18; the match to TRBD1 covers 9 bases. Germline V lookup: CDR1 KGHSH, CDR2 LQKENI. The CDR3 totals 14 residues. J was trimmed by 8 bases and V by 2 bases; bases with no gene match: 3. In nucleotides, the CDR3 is TGTGCCAGCTCACCAGGGACAGGGACCGAAAAACTGTTTTTT. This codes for CASSPGTGTEKLFF.

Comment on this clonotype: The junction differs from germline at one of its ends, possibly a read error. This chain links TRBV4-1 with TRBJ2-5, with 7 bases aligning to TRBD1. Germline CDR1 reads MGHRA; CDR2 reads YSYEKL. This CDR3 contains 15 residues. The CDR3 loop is CASSQPQGWPGTQCF. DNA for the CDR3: TGCGCCAGCAGCCAACCACAGGGGTGGCCAGGGACCCAGTGCTTC.

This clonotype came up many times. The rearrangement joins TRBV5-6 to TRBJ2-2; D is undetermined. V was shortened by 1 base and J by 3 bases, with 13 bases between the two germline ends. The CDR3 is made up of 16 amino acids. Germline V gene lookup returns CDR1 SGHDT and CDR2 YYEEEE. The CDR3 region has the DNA TGTGCCAGCAGCTTGTCTGGGATTGTCGACACCGGGGAGCTGTTTTTT. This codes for CASSLSGIVDTGELFF.

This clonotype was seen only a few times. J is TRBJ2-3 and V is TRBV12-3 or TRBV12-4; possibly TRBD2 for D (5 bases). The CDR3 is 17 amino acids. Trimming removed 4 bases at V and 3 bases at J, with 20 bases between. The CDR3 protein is CASSSDRRVGGTDTQYF. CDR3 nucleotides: TGTGCCAGCAGTTCAGACCGGCGGGTAGGAGGTACAGATACGCAGTATTTT.

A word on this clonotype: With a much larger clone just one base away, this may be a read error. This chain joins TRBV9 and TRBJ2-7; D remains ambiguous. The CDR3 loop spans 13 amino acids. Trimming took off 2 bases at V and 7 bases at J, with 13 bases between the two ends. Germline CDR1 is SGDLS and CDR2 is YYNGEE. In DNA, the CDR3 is TGTGCCAGCAGCGTGTTGTTCTACAATGAGCAGTACTTC. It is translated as CASSVLFYNEQYF.

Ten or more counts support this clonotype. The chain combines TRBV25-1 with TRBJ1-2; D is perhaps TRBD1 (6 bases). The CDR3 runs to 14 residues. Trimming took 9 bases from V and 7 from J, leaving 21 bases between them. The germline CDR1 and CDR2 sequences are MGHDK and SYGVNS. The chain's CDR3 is CASGLPGTLSGYTF. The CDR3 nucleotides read TGTGCCAGTGGACTACCAGGGACATTAAGTGGCTACACCTTC.

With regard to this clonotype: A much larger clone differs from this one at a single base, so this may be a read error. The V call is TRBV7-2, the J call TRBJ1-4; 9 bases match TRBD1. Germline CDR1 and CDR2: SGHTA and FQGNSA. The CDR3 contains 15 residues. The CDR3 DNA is TGTGCCAGCAGCACCAAACAGGGGGCGTATGAAAGACTGTTTTTT. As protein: CASSTKQGAYERLFF.

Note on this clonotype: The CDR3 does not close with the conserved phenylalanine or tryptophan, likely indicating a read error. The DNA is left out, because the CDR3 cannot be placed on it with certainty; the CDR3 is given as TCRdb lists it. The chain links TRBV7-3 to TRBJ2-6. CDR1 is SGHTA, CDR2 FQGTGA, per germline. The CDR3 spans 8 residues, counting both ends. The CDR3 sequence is CASSHTDT.

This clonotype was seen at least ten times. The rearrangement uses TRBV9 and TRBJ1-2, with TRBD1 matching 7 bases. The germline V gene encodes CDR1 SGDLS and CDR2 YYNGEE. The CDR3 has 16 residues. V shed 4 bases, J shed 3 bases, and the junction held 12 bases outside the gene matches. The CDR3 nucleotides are TGTGCCAGCAGCCCCCGGTTTGGGGACAGATACTATGGCTACACCTTC. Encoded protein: CASSPRFGDRYYGYTF.

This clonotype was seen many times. The CDR3 loop is CASTPVGSTDTQYF. In DNA form, the CDR3 reads TGTGCCAGCACGCCAGTTGGGAGCACAGATACGCAGTATTTT. The chain couples TRBV4-2 to TRBJ2-3; no clear D. Between the trimmed V and J ends, which lost 7 bases and 0 bases, there was a span of 11 bases. This CDR3 is 14 amino acids long. Germline assignment: CDR1 LGHNA and CDR2 YNFKEQ.

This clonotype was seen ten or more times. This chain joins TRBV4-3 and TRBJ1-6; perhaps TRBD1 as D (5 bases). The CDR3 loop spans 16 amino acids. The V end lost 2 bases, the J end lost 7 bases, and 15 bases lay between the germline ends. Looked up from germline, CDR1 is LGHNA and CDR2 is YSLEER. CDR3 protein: CASSQYGTGENSPLHF. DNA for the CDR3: TGCGCCAGCAGCCAATATGGGACCGGGGAAAATTCACCCCTCCACTTT.

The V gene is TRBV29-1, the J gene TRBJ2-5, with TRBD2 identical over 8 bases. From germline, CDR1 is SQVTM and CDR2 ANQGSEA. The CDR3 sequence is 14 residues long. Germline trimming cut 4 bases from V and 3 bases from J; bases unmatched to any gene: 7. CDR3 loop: CSVVVLAAEETQYF. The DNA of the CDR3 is TGCAGCGTTGTTGTACTAGCGGCTGAAGAGACCCAGTACTTC.

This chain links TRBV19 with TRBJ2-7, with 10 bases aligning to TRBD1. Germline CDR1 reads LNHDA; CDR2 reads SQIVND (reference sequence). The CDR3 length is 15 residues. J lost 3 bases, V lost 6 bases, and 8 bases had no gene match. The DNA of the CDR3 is TGTGCCAGTAGCCAGGCGACAGGGGGCATCTACGAGCAGTACTTC. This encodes CASSQATGGIYEQYF.